What follows are 22 T cell receptor beta chains derived from one specimen sequenced in a study of blood T cell repertoires in COVID-19 (TCRdb year 2020). Library preparation used the immunoSEQ multiplex PCR assay. TCRdb carries this immuneACCESS record with in-frame sequences only. Its versions omit some clonotypes, under half of them owing to an unresolved V gene in the studies checked, with the rest unexplained. Within this sample are 300,000 to 450,000 clones, with 85% of them counted one time only. The ten largest make up more than 3% of the sample. The specimen was peripheral blood. The receptors here all came from a woman under 30 with acute or convalescent COVID-19.

The chain recombines TRBV24-1 with TRBJ2-2; possibly TRBD2 for D (6 bases). This CDR3 is 16 amino acids long. CDR1 and CDR2 from the germline V gene are KGHDR and SFDVKD. Trimming stripped 0 bases from V and 10 bases from J, with 17 bases between. The CDR3 region has the DNA TGTGCCACCAGTGATTTGGGGAGGTTCGGTGGGAAGGAGCTGTTTTTT. The encoded protein is CATSDLGRFGGKELFF.

V gene TRBV7-2 combines with J gene TRBJ2-1, with 10 bases matching TRBD2. Trimming removed 6 bases from V and 3 bases from J; junction bases left unmatched: 8. CDR1 is SGHTA and CDR2 is FQGNSA in the germline V gene. The CDR3 runs to 16 residues. The CDR3 protein is CASRGGTSENYNEQFF. As DNA, the CDR3 is TGTGCCAGCAGGGGGGGGACTAGCGAGAACTACAATGAGCAGTTCTTC.

J is TRBJ2-7 and V is TRBV5-1; TRBD1 matches 7 bases. The germline V gene encodes CDR1 SGHRS and CDR2 YFSETQ. V was clipped by 0 bases and J by 3 bases; unmatched bases: 6. The CDR3 spans 15 residues. CDR3 coding DNA: TGCGCCAGCAGCTTGGAGGGGGCAGGTGGCTACGAGCAGTACTTC. Translation: CASSLEGAGGYEQYF.

The genes are TRBV9 and TRBJ2-1; 9 bases map to TRBD2. The ends lost 4 bases at V and 3 bases at J; junction bases unmatched: 5. Germline V gene data show CDR1 as SGDLS and CDR2 as YYNGEE. CDR3 size: 15 residues. This chain's CDR3 is CASSSSGDYYNEQFF. The CDR3 bases are TGTGCCAGCAGCTCTAGCGGGGATTACTACAATGAGCAGTTCTTC.

This clone was found once. The CDR3 DNA reads as TGTGCCAGCAGTTACACAGGGGTTTATACTGAAGCTTTCTTT. The encoded protein is CASSYTGVYTEAFF. The rearrangement uses TRBV6-5 and TRBJ1-1; 7 bases align to TRBD1. The V and J ends lost 2 bases and 5 bases, in that order; junction bases with no gene match: 5. This CDR3 has 14 residues. Germline assignment: CDR1 MNHEY and CDR2 SVGAGI.

This chain connects TRBV9 to TRBJ2-5, with D possibly matching TRBD1 (6 bases). From germline, CDR1 is SGDLS and CDR2 YYNGEE. Trimming shortened V by 4 bases and J by 5 bases, and 15 bases separated the two germline ends. This CDR3 has 14 residues. The CDR3 spells CASSPTGRRETQYF. In nucleotides, the CDR3 is TGTGCCAGCAGCCCGACAGGCCGGCGGGAGACCCAGTACTTC. The full variable domain, completed using reference TRBV9 and TRBJ2-5, is DSGVTQTPKHLITATGQRVTLRCSPRSGDLSVYWYQQSLDQGLQFLIQYYNGEERAKGNILERFSAQQFPDLHSELNLSSLELGDSALYFCASSPTGRRETQYFGPGTRLLVL.

Notes on this clone: The sample contains more than one DNA sequence encoding this CDR3. V and J are TRBV7-6 and TRBJ1-1; 7 bases match TRBD1. The CDR3 extends over 15 amino acids. After removal of 3 bases from V and 0 bases from J, the junction contained 4 bases not matched to a gene. Germline values: CDR1 SGHVS, CDR2 FNYEAQ. The CDR3: CASSLAGGMNTEAFF. The CDR3 DNA reads as TGTGCCAGCAGCTTGGCAGGGGGGATGAACACTGAAGCTTTCTTT.

This rearrangement joins TRBV30 to TRBJ1-2; TRBD1 matches 7 bases. Germline CDR1 GTSNPN, CDR2 SVGIG (reference sequence). The length of the CDR3 is 14 residues. The V and J ends lost 2 bases and 4 bases, in that order; junction bases with no gene match: 7. This chain's CDR3 is CAWSKPTGSYGYTF. In DNA, the CDR3 is TGTGCCTGGAGTAAACCGACAGGGAGCTATGGCTACACCTTC.

Comment on this clone: This CDR3 is also generated by other DNA sequences in the sample. The V call is TRBV5-6, the J call TRBJ1-3, with D unclear. V was cut by 0 bases and J by 2 bases, with 6 bases left in between. Looked up from germline, CDR1 is SGHDT and CDR2 is YYEEEE. This CDR3 region has 14 residues. The CDR3 spells CASSLGRTGNTIYF. The CDR3 nucleotides are TGTGCCAGCAGCTTGGGGAGAACTGGAAACACCATATATTTT.

The chain couples TRBV24-1 to TRBJ1-5; no definite D call. The CDR3 contains 12 residues. Germline CDR1 KGHDR, CDR2 SFDVKD. Trimming removed 4 bases at V and 5 bases at J, with 5 bases between. Here the CDR3 reads CATSDSDQPQHF. The CDR3 nucleotides read TGTGCCACCAGTGACAGCGATCAGCCCCAGCATTTT.

The chain employs TRBV5-1 and TRBJ2-1; TRBD2 matches 9 bases. Looked up from germline, CDR1 is SGHRS and CDR2 is YFSETQ. V shed 0 bases and J 6 bases; nucleotides not matched to a gene: 10. This CDR3 contains 17 residues. The CDR3 spells CASSLDLAGHLGNEQFF. CDR3 in DNA: TGCGCCAGCAGCTTGGATCTAGCGGGGCATCTGGGCAATGAGCAGTTCTTC.

Ten or more counts support this clone. The chain couples TRBV4-2 to TRBJ1-2; TRBD1 matches at 8 bases. The germline CDR1 and CDR2 sequences are LGHNA and YNFKEQ. This CDR3 is built from 17 residues. The trim removed 0 bases at V and 4 bases at J, leaving 10 bases unmatched. The DNA of the CDR3 is TGTGCCAGCAGCCAAGAGCGGAATACAGGGGGGAGCTATGGCTACACCTTC. Translating it yields CASSQERNTGGSYGYTF.

As concerns this clone: One end of the junction is discordant with germline, which a read error may explain. CDR3: CARRDGGLDAFF. Here the CDR3 DNA reads TGTGCCCGGAGGGACGGAGGCCTGGACGCTTTCTTT. J is TRBJ1-1 and V is TRBV30; a weak D match, TRBD1 (5 bases). The CDR3 length is 12 residues. Germline CDR1 and CDR2: GTSNPN and SVGIG (reference sequence).

V usage is TRBV7-9 and J usage is TRBJ1-1; 8 nucleotides align to TRBD1. The CDR3 has 14 residues. V lost 5 bases and J lost 4; bases outside the gene matches: 6. Germline CDR1 SEHNR, CDR2 FQNEAQ (reference sequence). CDR3 protein: CASSARQGPTEAFF. The DNA for the CDR3 is TGTGCCAGCAGCGCCCGACAGGGGCCCACTGAAGCTTTCTTT.

The chain employs TRBV28 and TRBJ1-5; the D is unclear. V gave up 7 bases and J gave up 2 bases, with 12 bases separating them. CDR1 is MDHEN and CDR2 is SYDVKM in the germline V gene. CDR3 length equals 14 residues. The CDR3 coding sequence is TGTGCCAGCAATTGGAGGGAGGGCAATCAGCCCCAGCATTTT. Protein: CASNWREGNQPQHF.

This chain joins TRBV9 and TRBJ1-1, with 8 bases that match TRBD1. The CDR3 extends over 12 amino acids. The ends lost 2 bases at V and 11 bases at J; junction bases unmatched: 5. Germline CDR1 and CDR2: SGDLS and YYNGEE. The CDR3 DNA reads TGTGCCAGCAGCGTCGGACAGGGCTCGGCTTTCTTT. Translated, it gives CASSVGQGSAFF.

The V call is TRBV7-2, the J call TRBJ1-4, with D maybe TRBD1 (6 bases). Germline assignment: CDR1 SGHTA and CDR2 FQGNSA. This CDR3 region has 14 residues. Trimming shortened V by 5 bases and J by 8 bases, and 15 bases separated the two germline ends. Here the CDR3 DNA reads TGTGCCAGCAGCCCGGGCAGGGGAGGGGAAAAACTGTTTTTT. Translation gives CASSPGRGGEKLFF.

The chain joins TRBV5-1 to TRBJ2-7; 9 nucleotides line up with TRBD1. Trimming removed 4 bases from V and 4 bases from J; junction bases left unmatched: 3. The V gene's germline CDR1 is SGHRS and CDR2 YFSETQ. This CDR3 has 13 residues. CDR3 protein: CASSRDRDYEQYF. CDR3 in DNA: TGCGCCAGCAGCCGGGACAGGGATTACGAGCAGTACTTC. Complete variable domain (other parts from reference TRBV5-1 and TRBJ2-7): KAGVTQTPRYLIKTRGQQVTLSCSPISGHRSVSWYQQTPGQGLQFLFEYFSETQRNKGNFPGRFSGRQFSNSRSEMNVSTLELGDSALYLCASSRDRDYEQYFGPGTRLTVT.

The chain combines TRBV19 with TRBJ2-3; 10 nucleotides line up with TRBD2. The germline V gene has CDR1 LNHDA and CDR2 SQIVND (reference sequence). Unmatched junction bases numbered 8, after V lost 3 bases and J lost 5 bases. CDR3 length: 16 residues. CDR3 sequence: CASSIRGTSGIDTQYF. In DNA form, the CDR3 reads TGTGCCAGTAGTATCCGTGGTACTAGCGGGATAGATACGCAGTATTTT. The entire variable domain, with the rest obtained from reference TRBV19 and TRBJ2-3, is as follows: DGGITQSPKYLFRKEGQNVTLSCEQNLNHDAMYWYRQDPGQGLRLIYYSQIVNDFQKGDIAEGYSVSREKKESFPLTVTSAQKNPTAFYLCASSIRGTSGIDTQYFGPGTRLTVL.

This clone was seen once. The chain recombines TRBV13 with TRBJ1-4; perhaps TRBD1 as D (6 bases). V was trimmed by 5 bases and J by 7 bases, leaving 14 bases between them. Germline assignment: CDR1 PRHDT and CDR2 FYEKMQ (reference sequence). The CDR3 has 14 residues. CDR3 nucleotide sequence: TGTGCCAGCAGCAGGGGGACGGCTCTTGAAAAACTGTTTTTT. It translates to CASSRGTALEKLFF.

The V call is TRBV27, the J call TRBJ2-3; D gene uncertain. The CDR3 loop spans 12 amino acids. Germline values: CDR1 MNHEY, CDR2 SMNVEV (reference sequence). V was cut by 3 bases and J by 8 bases, with 9 bases left in between. The CDR3 region is CASSFPGGTQYF. The CDR3 nucleotides read TGTGCCAGCAGTTTCCCTGGCGGTACGCAGTATTTT.

The chain carries TRBV7-9 and TRBJ1-3; possible D gene TRBD1, 5 bases. The V end was cut by 3 bases, the J end by 1 base, with 7 bases between. Looked up from germline, CDR1 is SEHNR and CDR2 is FQNEAQ (reference sequence). The CDR3 loop spans 14 amino acids. The CDR3 is CASSLTDSGNTIYF. Here the CDR3 DNA reads TGTGCCAGCAGCTTGACAGATTCTGGAAACACCATATATTTT.